These 31 T cell receptor beta chains were sequenced from one sample in a study of cytomegalovirus exposure and HLA in healthy donors. With 60 Vbeta and 13 Jbeta primers, the PCR was carried out. Produced via immunoSEQ multiplex PCR; TCRdb's table is partial and in-frame only. The sample lists fewer than 130,000 clones, about 83% occurring once. The sequenced sample was PBMCs. The receptors were sampled from a female donor in good health and CMV-seropositive.

This chain links TRBV27 with TRBJ2-3; possibly TRBD2 for D (5 bases). The CDR3 extends over 14 amino acids. V was shortened by 6 bases and J by 1 base, with 11 bases between the two germline ends. The germline V gene has CDR1 MNHEY and CDR2 SMNVEV (reference sequence). Here the CDR3 reads CASRRERGTDTQYF. Written as DNA, the CDR3 is TGTGCCAGCAGACGGGAAAGGGGCACAGATACGCAGTATTTT.

On this clone itself: The sample contains more than one DNA sequence encoding this CDR3. The chain carries TRBV6-1 and TRBJ1-4; D not certain. V dropped 8 bases and J dropped 4 bases, with 11 bases sitting between them. This CDR3 contains 13 residues. In germline, CDR1 is MNHNS, CDR2 SASEGT. The CDR3 protein is CASGELLNEKLFF. The CDR3, as DNA: TGTGCCAGCGGAGAGCTACTTAATGAAAAACTGTTTTTT.

The chain recombines TRBV6-4 with TRBJ1-4, with TRBD1 matching over 8 bases. The V and J ends lost 6 bases and 7 bases, in that order; junction bases with no gene match: 7. Germline loops: CDR1 MRHNA, CDR2 SNTAGT. The CDR3 sequence is 14 residues long. The CDR3, as DNA: TGTGCCAGCAGGGGAGGACAGGGATGTGAAAAACTGTTTTTT. Its protein product is CASRGGQGCEKLFF.

The gene calls are TRBV28 and TRBJ2-5; TRBD2 matches 7 bases. With V trimmed by 3 bases and J by 4 bases, 8 bases remained unmatched. This CDR3 is built from 15 residues. Germline lookup yields CDR1 MDHEN and CDR2 SYDVKM. CDR3 nucleotides: TGTGCCAGCAGTTTTTCGGGACCGGGGGGAGAGACCCAGTACTTC. It encodes CASSFSGPGGETQYF.

The chain is built from TRBV7-6 and TRBJ2-7, with 8 nucleotides matching TRBD1. The ends lost 4 bases at V and 2 bases at J; junction bases unmatched: 4. The germline gives CDR1 SGHVS, CDR2 FNYEAQ. This CDR3 is built from 14 residues. CDR3 DNA: TGTGCCAGCAGCTCGGACAGGGTAGCCTACGAGCAGTACTTC. Its protein is CASSSDRVAYEQYF.

Only a few counts were recorded for this clone. The CDR3 spells CASSQDAGSKLFF. The DNA for the CDR3 is TGTGCCAGCAGCCAAGATGCCGGGTCGAAACTGTTTTTT. The chain employs TRBV14 and TRBJ1-4; D gene unclear. This CDR3 contains 13 residues. V was trimmed by 0 bases and J by 11 bases, leaving 10 bases between them. Germline-derived CDR1 and CDR2 are SGHDN and FVKESK. The full variable domain, in which reference TRBV14 and TRBJ1-4 provide the parts outside the CDR3, is EAGVTQFPSHSVIEKGQTVTLRCDPISGHDNLYWYRRVMGKEIKFLLHFVKESKQDESGMPNNRFLAERTGGTYSTLKVQPAELEDSGVYFCASSQDAGSKLFFGSGTQLSVL.

The chain couples TRBV11-3 to TRBJ2-3, with TRBD1 matching over 8 bases. Looked up from germline, CDR1 is SGHNT and CDR2 is YENEEA. This CDR3 is 15 amino acids long. With V trimmed by 3 bases and J by 2 bases, 4 bases remained unmatched. The CDR3, as DNA: TGTGCCAGCAGCTTCCAGGGGGCCCACACAGATACGCAGTATTTT. Its translation: CASSFQGAHTDTQYF.

This sequence joins TRBV6-6 and TRBJ2-1, with 7 bases that match TRBD2. The CDR3 runs 14 residues. Germline V gene sequence: CDR1 MNHNY, CDR2 SVGAGI (reference sequence). V shed 4 bases and J 0 bases; nucleotides not matched to a gene: 0. As DNA, the CDR3 is TGTGCCAGCAGTTCGGGGGGCTCCTACAATGAGCAGTTCTTC. It is translated as CASSSGGSYNEQFF.

About this clone itself: The sample contains more than one DNA sequence encoding this CDR3. J is TRBJ1-5 and V is TRBV4-1; TRBD1 matches at 7 bases. The V gene's germline CDR1 is MGHRA and CDR2 YSYEKL. This CDR3 comprises 15 residues. V shed 1 base, J shed 2 bases, and the junction held 2 bases outside the gene matches. Here the CDR3 DNA reads TGCGCCAGCAGCCAAGGGGACAGCCGCAATCAGCCCCAGCATTTT. Translated, it gives CASSQGDSRNQPQHF.

This clone has only one observation. V is TRBV12-5 and J is TRBJ1-1, with D hard to call. Deletions cut 3 bases from V and 2 bases from J, with 7 bases between. The CDR3 consists of 13 residues. Germline values: CDR1 LGHNT, CDR2 FRNRAP. CDR3 sequence reads: CASGLVTNTEAFF. The CDR3 DNA reads TGTGCTAGTGGTTTAGTGACTAACACTGAAGCTTTCTTT.

The gene calls are TRBV19 and TRBJ1-5; the match to TRBD1 covers 7 bases. The V segment lost 5 bases and the J segment 3 bases; nucleotides outside the gene matches: 4. Germline values: CDR1 LNHDA, CDR2 SQIVND (reference sequence). CDR3 length equals 14 residues. The CDR3 sequence is CASSLGQLNQPQHF. The CDR3, as DNA: TGTGCCAGTAGTTTGGGACAGCTCAATCAGCCCCAGCATTTT.

V and J are TRBV6-5 and TRBJ1-2, with TRBD1 as a possible D gene (6 bases). Germline V gives CDR1 MNHEY, CDR2 SVGAGI. The V end was cut by 6 bases, the J end by 4 bases, with 15 bases between. The CDR3 is made up of 14 amino acids. The CDR3 region is CASSRLRGSYGYTF. In DNA form, the CDR3 reads TGTGCCAGCAGCCGACTCAGGGGATCCTATGGCTACACCTTC.

This sequence joins TRBV5-1 and TRBJ1-4; D may be TRBD1 (6 bases). This CDR3 is 16 amino acids long. With 2 bases removed from V and 1 base from J, the gap between germline ends came to 12 bases. The germline V gene encodes CDR1 SGHRS and CDR2 YFSETQ. The CDR3 DNA follows: TGCGCCAGCAGCTTTGGCCCACAGGGAACTAATGAAAAACTGTTTTTT. Its protein product is CASSFGPQGTNEKLFF.

The chain links TRBV9 to TRBJ1-2, with D possibly being TRBD1 (5 bases). This CDR3 contains 13 residues. V lost 3 bases and J lost 3, with 9 bases in between. In germline, CDR1 is SGDLS, CDR2 YYNGEE. CDR3 bases: TGTGCCAGCAGCGGTTGGGGGGACTATGGCTACACCTTC. It codes for CASSGWGDYGYTF.

In its sample, this clone was seen once. CDR3 nucleotides: TGTGCCAGCAGTTACCGGGACAGGGCCGGGGAGCAGTACTTC. This codes for CASSYRDRAGEQYF. The chain joins TRBV6-5 to TRBJ2-7, with 9 bases lining up with TRBD1. Trimming took 2 bases from V and 7 from J; bases not matched to a gene: 6. The germline CDR1 and CDR2 sequences are MNHEY and SVGAGI. CDR3 length equals 14 residues.

The genes are TRBV19 and TRBJ2-1; 7 positions match TRBD1. The CDR3 runs 14 residues. J gave up 5 bases and V 4 bases, and 5 bases lay outside the gene matches. Germline loops: CDR1 LNHDA, CDR2 SQIVND (reference sequence). The CDR3: CASSTRTGNNEQFF. CDR3 coding DNA: TGTGCCAGTAGTACCCGGACAGGAAACAATGAGCAGTTCTTC.

The V and J genes are TRBV9 and TRBJ2-1; TRBD2 matches 12 bases. Per germline, CDR1 SGDLS and CDR2 YYNGEE. The CDR3 consists of 15 residues. The V gene end was trimmed by 4 bases and the J gene end by 6 bases; junction bases not matched to a gene: 5. The CDR3 protein is CASSWSSGRANEQFF. In nucleotides, the CDR3 is TGTGCCAGCAGCTGGTCTAGCGGGAGGGCCAATGAGCAGTTCTTC.

This clone was counted between two and nine times. V gene TRBV11-2 combines with J gene TRBJ2-7; unclear D gene. The germline V gene encodes CDR1 SGHAT and CDR2 FQNNGV. The CDR3 totals 15 residues. Trimming took off 1 base at V and 1 base at J, with 11 bases between the two ends. As DNA, the CDR3 is TGTGCCAGCAGCTTAGCATCCAGGTCGTCCTACGAGCAGTACTTC. Translation: CASSLASRSSYEQYF.

The V call is TRBV18, the J call TRBJ2-7; 9 nucleotides agree with TRBD1. This CDR3 has 16 residues. Germline V CDR1 and CDR2: KGHSH, LQKENI. V gave up 3 bases and J gave up 1 base; unmatched junction bases: 7. CDR3 protein: CASSPTAGQGSYEQYF. The CDR3 coding sequence is TGTGCCAGCTCACCTACTGCGGGACAGGGATCCTACGAGCAGTACTTC.

The gene calls are TRBV7-2 and TRBJ1-2, with TRBD1 identical over 9 bases. CDR1 SGHTA and CDR2 FQGNSA come from the germline V gene. V lost 4 bases to trimming and J lost 3 bases; unmatched junction nucleotides: 6. The CDR3 runs to 15 residues. The CDR3 sequence is CASSSPGQGYYGYTF. CDR3 sequence (DNA): TGTGCCAGCAGCTCACCGGGACAGGGATACTATGGCTACACCTTC.

J is TRBJ2-5 and V is TRBV5-1, with D hard to call. The CDR3 runs 13 residues. The germline V gene has CDR1 SGHRS and CDR2 YFSETQ. Trimming pared 2 bases from V and 2 bases from J, leaving 7 bases between. The CDR3 loop is CASSFRTQETQYF. The CDR3 nucleotides read TGCGCCAGCAGCTTCAGAACACAAGAGACCCAGTACTTC.

This rearrangement joins TRBV7-2 to TRBJ2-7; D might be TRBD2 (5 bases). V was cut by 2 bases and J by 0 bases, with 11 bases left in between. The germline CDR1 and CDR2 sequences are SGHTA and FQGNSA. There are 15 residues in the CDR3. The CDR3, as DNA: TGTGCCAGCAGCTTACGCGGGTCCCACTCCTACGAGCAGTACTTC. Translated, it gives CASSLRGSHSYEQYF.

The rearrangement joins TRBV5-8 to TRBJ1-3, with D uncertain. The germline CDR1 and CDR2 sequences are SGHTS and YDEGEE. The CDR3 has 12 amino acids. V lost 4 bases and J lost 7, with 9 bases in between. For the CDR3, the DNA is TGTGCCAGCAGCCCCACGAGGAACACCATATATTTT. Its protein product is CASSPTRNTIYF.

The chain couples TRBV6-1 to TRBJ1-5; 7 bases fit TRBD1. Germline CDR1 reads MNHNS; CDR2 reads SASEGT. The CDR3 is 16 amino acids. Trimming at V came to 3 bases and at J to 0 bases, leaving 5 bases not matched to a gene. The CDR3 sequence: CASSDRGIYSNQPQHF. CDR3 in DNA: TGTGCCAGCAGTGACAGGGGGATCTATAGCAATCAGCCCCAGCATTTT.

The CDR3 DNA sequence: TGTGCCAGCAGTCTAATGGAGCGGGGTCCCCTCGAGCAGTACTTC. Translated, it gives CASSLMERGPLEQYF. The chain links TRBV27 to TRBJ2-7; the match to TRBD2 covers 7 bases. V dropped 5 bases and J dropped 6; count of bases not matched to a gene: 13. Germline CDR1 reads MNHEY; CDR2 reads SMNVEV (reference sequence). CDR3 length: 15 residues.

The chain has TRBV7-9 and TRBJ1-4; TRBD1 aligns across 9 bases. V was pared by 4 bases and J by 5 bases, with 5 bases of the junction left unmatched. Germline-derived CDR1 and CDR2 are SEHNR and FQNEAQ (reference sequence). This CDR3 region has 15 residues. CDR3 sequence reads: CASSYLDRGNEKLFF. The CDR3 coding sequence is TGTGCCAGCAGCTATTTGGACAGGGGAAATGAAAAACTGTTTTTT.

The chain uses TRBV4-2 and TRBJ2-5, with TRBD2 matching over 8 bases. Germline V gene sequence: CDR1 LGHNA, CDR2 YNFKEQ. V shed 4 bases, J shed 4 bases, and the junction held 8 bases outside the gene matches. CDR3 length equals 15 residues. The CDR3 loop is CASSPLAGGTETQYF. The CDR3 nucleotides are TGTGCCAGCAGCCCACTCGCGGGGGGCACAGAGACCCAGTACTTC.

V is TRBV9 and J is TRBJ1-3; a weak D match, TRBD1 (5 bases). Germline V CDR1 and CDR2: SGDLS, YYNGEE. V lost 2 bases to trimming and J lost 0 bases, with 15 bases between them. The CDR3 covers 17 residues. The CDR3 sequence is CASSVGGSKSSGNTIYF. The CDR3 DNA follows: TGTGCCAGCAGCGTGGGGGGGTCAAAGAGCTCTGGAAACACCATATATTTT.

As to this clone: The junction departs from the called germline gene at one end, perhaps through a read error. The V and J genes are TRBV7-7 and TRBJ1-3; tentatively, D is TRBD1 (5 bases). Germline loops: CDR1 SSHAT, CDR2 FNYEAQ (reference sequence). The CDR3 extends over 17 amino acids. In DNA form, the CDR3 reads TGTGCTAGCAGCTTTGCATTTCCAGGGCCTGGTGGAAACACCATATATTTT. Its protein product is CASSFAFPGPGGNTIYF.

The CDR3 nucleotides are TGTGCCAGCAGTTCCGGGACTAGCGGGGATACGCAGTATTTT. Protein: CASSSGTSGDTQYF. The chain carries TRBV11-2 and TRBJ2-3; TRBD2 matches at 12 bases. Germline V gene data show CDR1 as SGHAT and CDR2 as FQNNGV. The ends lost 6 bases at V and 6 bases at J; junction bases unmatched: 4. This CDR3 region has 14 residues.

This chain's CDR3 is CASSVRTGPMEGQPQHF. In DNA form, the CDR3 reads TGTGCCAGTAGTGTCCGGACAGGTCCCATGGAAGGTCAGCCCCAGCATTTT. This chain connects TRBV19 to TRBJ1-5; 7 bases are shared with TRBD1. V shed 5 bases and J 6 bases; nucleotides not matched to a gene: 16. The CDR3 is 17 residues long. Germline CDR1 is LNHDA and CDR2 is SQIVND (reference sequence).